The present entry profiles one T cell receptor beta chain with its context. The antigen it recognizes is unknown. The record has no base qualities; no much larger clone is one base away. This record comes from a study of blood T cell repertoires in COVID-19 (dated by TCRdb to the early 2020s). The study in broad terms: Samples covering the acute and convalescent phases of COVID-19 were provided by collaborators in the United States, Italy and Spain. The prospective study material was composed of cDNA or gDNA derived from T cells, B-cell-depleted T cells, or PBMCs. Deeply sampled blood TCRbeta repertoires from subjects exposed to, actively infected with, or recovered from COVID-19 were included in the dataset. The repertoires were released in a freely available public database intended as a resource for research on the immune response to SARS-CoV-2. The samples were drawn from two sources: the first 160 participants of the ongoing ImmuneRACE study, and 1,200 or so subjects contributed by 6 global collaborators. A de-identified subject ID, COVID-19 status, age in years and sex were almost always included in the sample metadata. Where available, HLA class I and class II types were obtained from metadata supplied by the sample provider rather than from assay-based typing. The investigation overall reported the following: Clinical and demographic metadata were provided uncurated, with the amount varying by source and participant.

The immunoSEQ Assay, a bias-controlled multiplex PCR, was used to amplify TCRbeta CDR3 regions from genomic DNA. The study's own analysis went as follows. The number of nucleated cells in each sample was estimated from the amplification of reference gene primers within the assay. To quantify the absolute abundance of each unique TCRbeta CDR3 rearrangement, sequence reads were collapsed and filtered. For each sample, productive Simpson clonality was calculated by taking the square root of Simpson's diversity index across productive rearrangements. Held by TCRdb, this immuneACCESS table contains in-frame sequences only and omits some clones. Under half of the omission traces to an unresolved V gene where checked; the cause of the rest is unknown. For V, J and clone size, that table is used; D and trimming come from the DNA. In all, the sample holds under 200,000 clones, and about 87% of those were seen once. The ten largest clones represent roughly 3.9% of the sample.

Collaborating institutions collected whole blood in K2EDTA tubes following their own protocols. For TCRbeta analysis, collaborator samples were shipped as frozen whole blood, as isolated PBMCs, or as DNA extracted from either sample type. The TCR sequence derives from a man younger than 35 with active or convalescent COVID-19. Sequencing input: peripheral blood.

The CDR3 loop reads CASRGRGQIQETQYF. The nucleotide sequence reads TGTGCCAGCAGAGGTAGGGGTCAAATTCAAGAGACCCAGTACTTC. The chain joins TRBV28 to TRBJ2-5; TRBD1 is possibly the D segment (5 matching bases). V drops 6 bases and J drops 2 bases, leaving 16 bases in between. CDR1 and CDR2 were assigned from the germline V gene as MDHEN and SYDVKM. The CDR3 covers 15 residues, taking in both the cysteine and the phenylalanine. The read is trimmed to its CDR3 DNA, 45 bases read in frame from base 1.